This is a list of T cell receptor beta chains from one sample in a study of blood T cell repertoires in COVID-19. Using immunoSEQ multiplex PCR, the repertoire was profiled, and TCRdb retains in-frame clones only, with some absent. The data contain under 95,000 clones, roughly nine tenths of them singletons. Sequencing was performed on peripheral blood. These receptors were obtained from a man aged 45 to 65 with COVID-19, enrolled during active disease. Each CDR3 is given with its conserved first and last residue. Each record gives: D gene, V gene, J gene, CDR3 length, clone size, CDR3 protein, CDR3 DNA. A D gene is named only where the DNA matches it firmly. Size tells how often a clone was seen (once, few, many) or the class of an expanded clone, and some rows leave it out.

D: TRBD1
V: TRBV5-4
J: TRBJ1-6
length: 16
size: few
CDR3: CASSSGTGGHNSPLHF
DNA: TGTGCCAGCAGCTCAGGGACAGGGGGTCATAATTCACCCCTCCACTTT

D: TRBD2
V: TRBV5-8
J: TRBJ2-1
length: 16
size: .
CDR3: CASSLAGREGRNEQFF
DNA: TGTGCCAGCAGCTTGGCCGGACGGGAGGGCCGCAATGAGCAGTTCTTC

D: .
V: TRBV20-1
J: TRBJ1-5
length: 13
size: few
CDR3: CSASRGTDQPQHF
DNA: TGCAGTGCTAGTCGGGGGACGGATCAGCCCCAGCATTTT

D: .
V: TRBV30
J: TRBJ1-1
length: 14
size: few
CDR3: CAWSVGQSNTEAFF
DNA: TGTGCCTGGAGTGTAGGACAGTCGAACACTGAAGCTTTCTTT

D: TRBD1
V: TRBV30
J: TRBJ1-5
length: 12
size: .
CDR3: CACGTVNQPQHF
DNA: TGTGCCTGTGGGACAGTGAATCAGCCCCAGCATTTT

D: TRBD2
V: TRBV6-6
J: TRBJ2-2
length: 18
size: .
CDR3: CASSPGLAGGLNTGELFF
DNA: TGTGCCAGCAGTCCCGGACTAGCGGGAGGATTAAACACCGGGGAGCTGTTTTTT

D: TRBD1
V: TRBV7-2
J: TRBJ2-7
length: 17
size: .
CDR3: CASSFLTGGLAPYEQYF
DNA: TGTGCCAGCAGCTTCCTGACAGGGGGCCTAGCACCCTACGAGCAGTACTTC

D: TRBD1
V: TRBV5-6
J: TRBJ2-4
length: 16
size: .
CDR3: CASSPGQGIAKNIQYF
DNA: TGTGCCAGCAGCCCTGGACAGGGGATAGCCAAAAACATTCAGTACTTC

D: .
V: TRBV7-2
J: TRBJ1-2
length: 13
size: .
CDR3: CASSLETAYGYTF
DNA: TGTGCCAGCAGCTTAGAGACAGCCTATGGCTACACCTTC

D: .
V: TRBV27
J: TRBJ2-1
length: 16
size: .
CDR3: CASSLYGQTFQREQFF
DNA: TGTGCCAGCAGTTTATACGGACAGACCTTCCAAAGAGAGCAGTTCTTC

D: .
V: TRBV19
J: TRBJ1-5
length: 13
size: .
CDR3: CASTRGSNQPQHF
DNA: TGTGCCAGTACCCGGGGAAGCAATCAGCCCCAGCATTTT

D: TRBD2
V: TRBV7-2
J: TRBJ2-7
length: 14
size: .
CDR3: CASSPGRVAVEQYF
DNA: TGTGCCAGCAGCCCAGGGAGGGTCGCGGTCGAGCAGTACTTC

D: .
V: TRBV7-9
J: TRBJ2-5
length: 16
size: .
CDR3: CASSPRGSGGQETQYF
DNA: TGTGCCAGCAGCCCCCGGGGGAGCGGAGGGCAAGAGACCCAGTACTTC

D: .
V: TRBV7-2
J: TRBJ2-1
length: 12
size: .
CDR3: CASRLTPNEQFF
DNA: TGTGCCAGCCGTCTGACACCCAATGAGCAGTTCTTC

D: .
V: TRBV19
J: TRBJ1-5
length: 13
size: .
CDR3: CASSIVGRQPQHF
DNA: TGTGCCAGTAGTATAGTAGGGAGGCAGCCCCAGCATTTT

D: .
V: TRBV18
J: TRBJ1-5
length: 14
size: .
CDR3: CASSRTEHNQPQHF
DNA: TGTGCCAGCTCGCGGACAGAGCACAATCAGCCCCAGCATTTT

D: .
V: TRBV6-1
J: TRBJ2-5
length: 20
size: .
CDR3: CASSEVGSGPNPKLQETQYF
DNA: TGTGCCAGCAGTGAAGTCGGGAGCGGGCCTAATCCAAAACTCCAAGAGACCCAGTACTTC

D: .
V: TRBV24-1
J: TRBJ2-3
length: 16
size: .
CDR3: CATSDFSTSSTDTQYF
DNA: TGTGCCACCAGTGATTTCTCAACATCTAGCACAGATACGCAGTATTTT

D: TRBD1
V: TRBV5-1
J: TRBJ2-3
length: 16
size: .
CDR3: CASSSFDSTGYDTQYF
DNA: TGCGCCAGCAGTTCTTTTGACTCGACAGGGTACGATACGCAGTATTTT

D: .
V: TRBV19
J: TRBJ2-3
length: 14
size: .
CDR3: CASSIGRATDTQYF
DNA: TGTGCCAGTAGTATAGGGCGGGCCACAGATACGCAGTATTTT

D: TRBD1
V: TRBV28
J: TRBJ1-4
length: 14
size: .
CDR3: CASSLGQNNEKLFF
DNA: TGTGCCAGCAGCCTGGGACAGAATAATGAAAAACTGTTTTTT

D: TRBD2
V: TRBV6-2/TRBV6-3
J: TRBJ2-2
length: 18
size: .
CDR3: CASSYPTSGPSNTGELFF
DNA: TGTGCCAGCAGTTACCCCACTAGCGGTCCCTCGAACACCGGGGAGCTGTTTTTT

D: TRBD2
V: TRBV28
J: TRBJ2-4
length: 18
size: .
CDR3: CASRTGTSGIPAKNIQYF
DNA: TGTGCCAGCAGGACCGGGACTAGCGGAATACCAGCCAAAAACATTCAGTACTTC

D: TRBD1
V: TRBV9
J: TRBJ1-3
length: 18
size: .
CDR3: CASSVESSGQTSGNTIYF
DNA: TGTGCCAGCAGCGTAGAGTCTTCGGGACAGACTTCTGGAAACACCATATATTTT

D: .
V: TRBV28
J: TRBJ1-5
length: 15
size: .
CDR3: CASTPPDSQIEAQHF
DNA: TGTGCCAGCACCCCGCCCGACAGCCAGATCGAGGCCCAGCATTTT

D: .
V: TRBV30
J: TRBJ2-2
length: 14
size: once
CDR3: CAWSVRASTGELFF
DNA: TGTGCCTGGAGTGTACGCGCGAGCACCGGGGAGCTGTTTTTT

D: .
V: TRBV7-9
J: TRBJ1-6
length: 15
size: .
CDR3: CASSPRDIYNSPLHF
DNA: TGTGCCAGCAGCCCCCGGGACATCTATAATTCACCCCTCCACTTT

D: TRBD2
V: TRBV6-4
J: TRBJ2-3
length: 15
size: few
CDR3: CASSGTAGGTDTQYF
DNA: TGTGCCAGCAGTGGGACAGCGGGAGGCACAGATACGCAGTATTTT

D: TRBD1
V: TRBV19
J: TRBJ2-2
length: 16
size: .
CDR3: CASSKGQGANTGELFF
DNA: TGTGCCAGTAGTAAGGGACAGGGAGCGAACACCGGGGAGCTGTTTTTT

D: .
V: TRBV2
J: TRBJ2-6
length: 17
size: once
CDR3: CASSELAAPSGANVLTF
DNA: TGTGCCAGCAGTGAACTAGCCGCGCCCTCTGGGGCCAACGTCCTGACTTTC

D: .
V: TRBV18
J: TRBJ2-3
length: 16
size: .
CDR3: CASSSNGGSSTDTQYF
DNA: TGTGCCAGCTCAAGTAATGGCGGGTCGAGCACAGATACGCAGTATTTT

D: TRBD1
V: TRBV27
J: TRBJ2-7
length: 14
size: .
CDR3: CASSATGDPYEQYF
DNA: TGTGCCAGCAGTGCGACAGGGGACCCCTACGAGCAGTACTTC

D: .
V: TRBV11-2
J: TRBJ2-1
length: 13
size: .
CDR3: CASSFPVNNEQFF
DNA: TGTGCCAGCAGCTTCCCGGTGAACAATGAGCAGTTCTTC

D: .
V: TRBV19
J: TRBJ2-2
length: 14
size: .
CDR3: CASSWDSNTGELFF
DNA: TGTGCCAGTAGCTGGGACTCGAATACCGGGGAGCTGTTTTTT

D: TRBD1
V: TRBV3-1/TRBV3-2
J: TRBJ2-2
length: 16
size: .
CDR3: CASSARTGSNTGELFF
DNA: TGTGCCAGCAGCGCTCGGACAGGGTCGAACACCGGGGAGCTGTTTTTT

D: .
V: TRBV19
J: TRBJ1-2
length: 14
size: .
CDR3: CASSNFGESSGYTF
DNA: TGTGCCAGTAGTAATTTCGGGGAGTCGTCGGGCTACACCTTC

D: TRBD2
V: TRBV5-1
J: TRBJ2-3
length: 16
size: .
CDR3: CASSPGLAGATDTQYF
DNA: TGCGCCAGCAGCCCCGGACTAGCGGGAGCCACAGATACGCAGTATTTT

D: .
V: TRBV9
J: TRBJ2-5
length: 16
size: .
CDR3: CASSVGGDFGRETQYF
DNA: TGTGCCAGCAGCGTCGGAGGTGATTTTGGAAGGGAGACCCAGTACTTC

D: .
V: TRBV10-3
J: TRBJ2-5
length: 17
size: .
CDR3: CATAGLTAPGITETQYF
DNA: TGTGCCACCGCTGGACTAACTGCCCCGGGGATCACAGAGACCCAGTACTTC

D: .
V: TRBV9
J: TRBJ2-2
length: 16
size: .
CDR3: CASSVAVATKTGELFF
DNA: TGTGCCAGCAGCGTAGCTGTCGCCACAAAAACCGGGGAGCTGTTTTTT

D: .
V: TRBV12-3/TRBV12-4
J: TRBJ1-2
length: 13
size: .
CDR3: CASSPGAGHGYTF
DNA: TGTGCCAGCAGCCCAGGGGCAGGGCACGGCTACACCTTC

D: TRBD1
V: TRBV11-2
J: TRBJ1-4
length: 16
size: .
CDR3: CASSFSGGTGTLELFF
DNA: TGTGCCAGCAGCTTCTCGGGGGGGACAGGGACTTTAGAACTGTTTTTT

D: TRBD1
V: TRBV5-1
J: TRBJ2-3
length: 15
size: once
CDR3: CASSPGQGSTDTQYF
DNA: TGCGCCAGCAGCCCGGGACAGGGGAGTACAGATACGCAGTATTTT

D: .
V: TRBV28
J: TRBJ1-2
length: 12
size: .
CDR3: CASRQGKYGYTF
DNA: TGTGCCAGCAGGCAGGGGAAATATGGCTACACCTTC

D: TRBD1
V: TRBV6-2/TRBV6-3
J: TRBJ1-5
length: 20
size: .
CDR3: CASSMGAGTGVGKSNQPQHF
DNA: TGTGCCAGCAGTATGGGAGCGGGGACAGGGGTTGGAAAAAGCAATCAGCCCCAGCATTTT

D: TRBD2
V: TRBV7-9
J: TRBJ2-3
length: 15
size: .
CDR3: CASSLAGGDTDTQYF
DNA: TGTGCCAGCAGCTTAGCGGGAGGGGACACAGATACGCAGTATTTT

D: .
V: TRBV5-1
J: TRBJ1-3
length: 14
size: .
CDR3: CASSPGGSGNTIYF
DNA: TGCGCCAGCAGCCCGGGGGGATCTGGAAACACCATATATTTT

D: TRBD2
V: TRBV6-1
J: TRBJ2-7
length: 15
size: .
CDR3: CASSEALLAGNEQYF
DNA: TGTGCCAGCAGTGAAGCGCTACTAGCGGGAAACGAGCAGTACTTC

D: .
V: TRBV6-2/TRBV6-3
J: TRBJ1-5
length: 15
size: once
CDR3: CASSYSRGSNQPQHF
DNA: TGTGCCAGCAGTTACTCCAGGGGAAGCAATCAGCCCCAGCATTTT

D: .
V: TRBV11-2
J: TRBJ1-2
length: 16
size: once
CDR3: CASSLGAWGANYGYTF
DNA: TGTGCCAGCAGCTTAGGGGCTTGGGGAGCTAACTATGGCTACACCTTC

D: .
V: TRBV4-1
J: TRBJ2-2
length: 15
size: .
CDR3: CASSQEIAGTGELFF
DNA: TGCGCCAGCAGCCAAGAGATCGCGGGGACCGGGGAGCTGTTTTTT

D: .
V: TRBV7-9
J: TRBJ2-3
length: 16
size: few
CDR3: CASSLLGAWDTDTQYF
DNA: TGTGCCAGCAGCTTATTAGGGGCGTGGGACACAGATACGCAGTATTTT

D: TRBD2
V: TRBV28
J: TRBJ2-7
length: 15
size: .
CDR3: CASSGASGASYEQYF
DNA: TGTGCCAGCAGTGGGGCTAGCGGGGCGTCCTACGAGCAGTACTTC